This TCR beta chain came from a study of shared clonotypes between healthy human individuals. Overall study context: Donors consisted of two women and a few men between 18 and 49. There were three CD4 naive, three CD4 memory, two CD8 naive and one CD8 memory plates per donor. General study results and limits: Enrolling few donors narrowed the genetic and exposure-history diversity that was represented.

Germline CDR1 is SNHLY and CDR2 is FYNNEI. The CDR3 extends over 14 amino acids. The junction had 4 bases not matched to a gene; V was cut back by 6 bases and J by 6 bases. Of note for this clone: Its specificity is unknown. The sample holds other DNA sequences that translate to the same CDR3.

Profiling relied on immunoSEQ multiplex PCR, and the TCRdb table lists in-frame clones only, not all of them. Of 2 million to 2.5 million clones detected, 95% appear once; the ten largest clones hold 0.13%. The source is a man aged 18 to 35 in good health. This sequence joins TRBV2 and TRBJ2-1; 11 nucleotides line up with TRBD2. The sample taken for sequencing was naive CD4+ T cells sorted from blood. Subset defined: CD45RA+ positively selected. The CDR3 is CASRGTSGTNEQFF. The CDR3 DNA reads as TGTGCCAGCAGGGGGACTAGCGGTACCAATGAGCAGTTCTTC. Full variable domain (rest looked up from reference TRBV2 and TRBJ2-1): EPEVTQTPSHQVTQMGQEVILRCVPISNHLYFYWYRQILGQKVEFLVSFYNNEISEKSEIFDDQFSVERPDGSNFTLKIRSTKLEDSAMYFCASRGTSGTNEQFFGPGTRLTVL.